Listed below are T cell receptor beta chains from one sample, sequenced in a study of cytomegalovirus exposure and HLA in healthy donors. This table comes from immunoSEQ multiplex PCR, and its TCRdb copy is limited to in-frame clones, with some not included. The table has 100,000 to 150,000 clones, 70% to 80% seen once. Input material: PBMCs. Source of these receptors: a man aged 45-65 years in good health and CMV-seronegative. Each CDR3 is given with its conserved first and last residue. A D gene is named only where the DNA matches it firmly. Expanded clones are given a class, and other clones once, few, many or no size at all.

abundance,v_gene,j_gene,d_gene,CDR3aa,CDR3nt
NA,TRBV19,TRBJ2-5,TRBD1,CASAPTLDREETQYF,TGTGCCAGTGCTCCGACCCTAGACAGGGAAGAGACCCAGTACTTC
NA,TRBV5-1,TRBJ1-5,NA,CASSLEVLGHNQPQHF,TGCGCCAGCAGCTTGGAGGTCCTGGGACACAATCAGCCCCAGCATTTT
NA,TRBV10-3,TRBJ1-1,TRBD1,CAISGTGMGTEAFF,TGTGCCATCAGTGGGACAGGGATGGGCACTGAAGCTTTCTTT
NA,TRBV10-3,TRBJ2-2,TRBD2,CAISESRLAGNTGELFF,TGTGCCATCAGTGAGTCTCGACTAGCGGGGAACACCGGGGAGCTGTTTTTT
NA,TRBV7-2,TRBJ2-2,NA,CASSLGQTGELFF,TGTGCCAGCAGCTTAGGACAGACCGGGGAGCTGTTTTTT
NA,TRBV7-9,TRBJ1-6,NA,CASSLGQGDSPLHF,TGTGCCAGCAGCTTAGGGCAGGGCGATTCACCCCTCCACTTT
NA,TRBV7-3,TRBJ2-7,TRBD2,CASSPGVSGGYEQYF,TGTGCCAGCAGCCCAGGGGTCAGCGGGGGGTACGAGCAGTACTTC
once,TRBV28,TRBJ2-1,NA,CATGGNEQFF,TGTGCCACCGGGGGCAATGAGCAGTTCTTC
NA,TRBV14,TRBJ1-6,TRBD1,CASSQDTGTGPNSPLHF,TGTGCCAGCAGCCAAGATACAGGGACAGGGCCAAATTCACCCCTCCACTTT
once,TRBV9,TRBJ1-1,NA,CASSATGQIMNTEAFF,TGTGCCAGCAGCGCCACAGGGCAGATAATGAACACTGAAGCTTTCTTT
few,TRBV6-6,TRBJ1-1,NA,CASSYSNSGDTEAFF,TGTGCCAGCAGTTACTCGAATTCAGGGGACACTGAAGCTTTCTTT
NA,TRBV5-1,TRBJ2-2,NA,CASSLDRNTGELFF,TGCGCCAGCAGCTTGGACAGAAACACCGGGGAGCTGTTTTTT
few,TRBV4-2,TRBJ1-6,NA,CASSQDTPRSNSPLHF,TGTGCCAGCAGCCAAGATACACCCAGATCCAATTCACCCCTCCACTTT
NA,TRBV18,TRBJ2-1,NA,CASSPPGWASYNEQFF,TGTGCCAGCTCACCACCAGGATGGGCCTCCTACAATGAGCAGTTCTTC
few,TRBV9,TRBJ2-5,NA,CASSISPQRETQYF,TGTGCCAGCAGCATAAGCCCTCAGCGGGAGACCCAGTACTTC
NA,TRBV9,TRBJ2-7,TRBD1,CASSPGTGVFYEQYF,TGTGCCAGCAGCCCAGGGACAGGTGTTTTCTACGAGCAGTACTTC
NA,TRBV11-2,TRBJ2-1,NA,CASSLDSAGQFF,TGTGCCAGCAGCTTAGATTCTGCGGGGCAGTTCTTC
NA,TRBV11-2,TRBJ2-3,NA,CASRGRRGGSDTQYF,TGTGCCAGCAGGGGCCGGAGGGGTGGCTCAGATACGCAGTATTTT
NA,TRBV7-2,TRBJ2-3,NA,CASSLAHPYTDTQYF,TGTGCCAGCAGCTTAGCCCATCCCTACACAGATACGCAGTATTTT
few,TRBV7-9,TRBJ1-1,NA,CASSHILLSTEAFF,TGTGCCAGCAGCCATATACTCCTGAGCACTGAAGCTTTCTTT
NA,TRBV5-5,TRBJ2-3,NA,CASSLDGLADTQYF,TGTGCCAGCAGCTTAGACGGTCTAGCAGATACGCAGTATTTT
NA,TRBV7-9,TRBJ1-4,TRBD1,CASSLYEGAVGEKLFF,TGTGCCAGCAGCTTATACGAGGGGGCTGTGGGTGAAAAACTGTTTTTT
once,TRBV4-2,TRBJ1-5,NA,CASSQGGQNQPQHF,TGTGCCAGCAGCCAAGGCGGACAAAATCAGCCCCAGCATTTT
NA,TRBV19,TRBJ2-1,TRBD2,CASRPKGLAGGYNEQFF,TGTGCCAGTAGGCCCAAGGGTTTAGCGGGGGGCTACAATGAGCAGTTCTTC
NA,TRBV19,TRBJ1-5,TRBD1,CASRAGTGYNQPQHF,TGTGCCAGTAGGGCGGGGACAGGGTACAATCAGCCCCAGCATTTT
NA,TRBV19,TRBJ2-2,TRBD1,CASRPNRGPDTGELFF,TGTGCCAGTAGACCCAACAGGGGGCCAGACACCGGGGAGCTGTTTTTT
NA,TRBV6-1,TRBJ2-7,NA,CASSEEFLDYEQYF,TGTGCCAGCAGTGAGGAGTTTCTGGACTACGAGCAGTACTTC
NA,TRBV5-4,TRBJ1-2,NA,CASSRTGNYGYTF,TGTGCCAGCAGCCGGACGGGGAACTATGGCTACACCTTC
NA,TRBV2,TRBJ2-1,TRBD2,CAGRVGTSGGWQFF,TGTGCCGGTAGGGTAGGGACTAGCGGGGGATGGCAGTTCTTC
NA,TRBV19,TRBJ1-1,TRBD1,CASRGLGGGTEAFF,TGTGCCAGTAGGGGCTTAGGGGGCGGCACTGAAGCTTTCTTT
NA,TRBV12-2,TRBJ1-5,NA,CASRLANGGQGCQPQHF,TGTGCAAGTCGCTTAGCAAACGGCGGTCAGGGCTGTCAGCCCCAGCATTTT
NA,TRBV5-4,TRBJ1-6,NA,CASSLVPGDYNSPLHF,TGTGCCAGCAGCTTGGTCCCAGGTGACTATAATTCACCCCTCCACTTT
few,TRBV7-2,TRBJ2-7,NA,CASSTGHFYEQYF,TGTGCCAGCAGCACGGGACATTTTTACGAGCAGTACTTC
few,TRBV2,TRBJ1-2,TRBD1,CASSEVLRDRGSGYTF,TGTGCCAGCAGTGAAGTACTACGAGACAGGGGTTCCGGCTACACCTTC
once,TRBV6-1,TRBJ2-1,NA,CASSEGDSSYNEQFF,TGTGCCAGCAGTGAAGGAGACAGCTCCTACAATGAGCAGTTCTTC
NA,TRBV2,TRBJ1-1,TRBD1,CASRSTGGDTEAFF,TGTGCCAGCAGGTCGACAGGGGGTGACACTGAAGCTTTCTTT
NA,TRBV7-2,TRBJ2-7,NA,CASSAQAGASYEQYF,TGTGCCAGCAGCGCACAGGCGGGGGCCTCCTACGAGCAGTACTTC
NA,TRBV9,TRBJ1-3,TRBD1,CASSVGTERNTIYF,TGTGCCAGCAGCGTCGGGACAGAGCGAAACACCATATATTTT
NA,TRBV7-8,TRBJ2-2,TRBD1,CASSSRTGWPGELFF,TGTGCCAGCAGCTCAAGGACAGGGTGGCCCGGGGAGCTGTTTTTT
NA,TRBV5-4,TRBJ2-3,NA,CASSFGGGSTDTQYF,TGTGCCAGCAGCTTTGGTGGAGGTAGCACAGATACGCAGTATTTT
NA,TRBV9,TRBJ2-3,TRBD1,CASSVGTGSTDTQYF,TGTGCCAGCAGCGTTGGGACAGGGAGCACAGATACGCAGTATTTT
NA,TRBV6-4,TRBJ1-3,NA,CASSFYLQRTGNTIYF,TGTGCCAGCTCCTTTTACCTTCAGCGCACTGGAAACACCATATATTTT
NA,TRBV7-2,TRBJ2-1,TRBD2,CASSLEVSGGAYNEQFF,TGTGCCAGCAGCTTAGAGGTTAGCGGGGGGGCTTACAATGAGCAGTTCTTC
NA,TRBV6-5,TRBJ1-3,NA,CASRPTTASGNTIYF,TGTGCCAGCAGACCCACGACAGCCTCTGGAAACACCATATATTTT
NA,TRBV11-2,TRBJ1-3,NA,CASSFPTVSVSGNTIYF,TGTGCCAGCAGCTTCCCAACAGTATCTGTCTCTGGAAACACCATATATTTT
once,TRBV10-3,TRBJ2-7,NA,CATKWRAVGSYEQYF,TGTGCCACCAAATGGAGGGCCGTCGGCTCCTACGAGCAGTACTTC
NA,TRBV5-1,TRBJ1-4,TRBD1,CASSRDRGTSTNEKLFF,TGCGCCAGCAGCAGAGACAGGGGGACTTCAACTAATGAAAAACTGTTTTTT
few,TRBV6-6,TRBJ1-6,NA,CASRFHRGGESPLHF,TGTGCCAGCAGGTTCCATAGGGGGGGGGAATCACCCCTCCACTTT
NA,TRBV19,TRBJ1-5,NA,CASSIDGRTQPQHF,TGTGCCAGTAGTATAGATGGCAGAACTCAGCCCCAGCATTTT
NA,TRBV6-1,TRBJ1-4,TRBD1,CASRLQGSDEKLFF,TGTGCCAGCCGGTTACAGGGGTCAGATGAAAAACTGTTTTTT
NA,TRBV18,TRBJ1-2,NA,CASSPPADYYFNYGYTF,TGTGCCAGCTCACCACCGGCGGACTACTATTTTAACTATGGCTACACCTTC
once,TRBV19,TRBJ1-2,TRBD1,CASSIGRDSGYTF,TGTGCCAGTAGTATCGGGAGGGACAGTGGCTACACCTTC
NA,TRBV6-4,TRBJ2-3,NA,CASSDSGGAQEGAQYF,TGTGCCAGCAGTGACTCAGGGGGGGCCCAGGAAGGAGCGCAGTATTTT
NA,TRBV6-4,TRBJ1-1,TRBD1,CASASLQGARDTEAFF,TGTGCCAGCGCATCGTTACAGGGGGCGAGGGACACTGAAGCTTTCTTT
NA,TRBV5-1,TRBJ2-4,TRBD1,CASSPTGGKTGVTLAKNIQYF,TGCGCCAGCAGCCCTACAGGGGGCAAGACTGGGGTTACCTTAGCCAAAAACATTCAGTACTTC
NA,TRBV5-1,TRBJ2-5,NA,CASSHGTAGQETQYF,TGCGCCAGCAGCCATGGGACCGCGGGGCAAGAGACCCAGTACTTC
NA,TRBV6-5,TRBJ2-1,NA,CASRTGGRYNEQFF,TGTGCCAGCAGAACCGGGGGTCGCTACAATGAGCAGTTCTTC